This T cell receptor beta chain was found in a study of T cells in Graves' hyperthyroidism and ophthalmopathy. The study, taken as a whole, reports: The blood repertoire included most of the expanded thyroid clonotypes above 0.001.

Concerning this clonotype: What it recognizes is unknown.

V was trimmed by 3 bases and J by 4 bases, leaving 15 bases between them. CDR3 size: 15 residues. Germline V gene lookup returns CDR1 DFQATT and CDR2 SNEGSKA (reference sequence). Amplification targeted TCR beta CDR3 regions from RNA transcripts. TCR CDR3 regions were first amplified by RT-PCR with HTBI primers. TCRdb re-derived calls from the multiplex PCR reads in MiXCR, one entry per CDR3 protein. Of 660,000 or so distinct CDR3 sequences in the sample, 40% to 55% were seen once. Pregnant or lactating patients were excluded, as were those with uncontrolled infection or other autoimmune disease. Each diagnosis drew on symptoms, thyroxine, TRAb, thyroid ultrasound and orbital computed tomography findings.

The clonotype comes from an adult man with Graves' disease, either hyperthyroidism or ophthalmopathy (not recorded which). The chain couples TRBV20-1 to TRBJ2-2; D not certain. Sequencing used peripheral blood or thyroid tissue (not recorded which). As DNA, the CDR3 is TGCAGTGCTAGCGGAGACCCGGGTGGCACCGGGGAGCTGTTTTTT. It is translated as CSASGDPGGTGELFF.